This TCR beta chain stems from a study of PD-1 blockade in classical Hodgkin lymphoma. Some clones are missing from TCRdb's copy, which holds only in-frame ones; the method was immunoSEQ multiplex PCR. The sample consists of about 47,000 clones, under 95% of them appearing once. V dropped 0 bases and J dropped 1 base, with 9 bases sitting between them. The CDR3 length is 16 residues. Germline V CDR1 and CDR2: LGHNA, YNFKEQ. As for time point: newly diagnosed, previously untreated cHL patient sample. Comparison samples consisted of PBMCs from newly diagnosed, untreated classical Hodgkin lymphoma. The sequencing sample was made of peripheral blood mononuclear cells (PBMCs). The clonotype originates from a human donor with classical Hodgkin lymphoma. This rearrangement joins TRBV4-2 to TRBJ2-2; D might be TRBD2 (6 bases). In DNA form, the CDR3 reads TGTGCCAGCAGCCAAGATCCCGGGAGGAACACCGGGGAGCTGTTTTTT. Protein sequence: CASSQDPGRNTGELFF.